Below are 15 T cell receptor beta chains sequenced from a single sample in a study of CD8+ T cells in alopecia areata. Following extraction, RNA underwent reverse transcription to cDNA, which served as the sequencing template. Only in-frame clones appear in the TCRdb table, and some are missing; sequencing was by immunoSEQ multiplex PCR. The data show 60,000 to 70,000 clones, around 49% seen once. The sample was CD8+ T cells sorted from blood, taken at week 0. Receptors were obtained from a human donor with alopecia areata.

V gene TRBV10-2 combines with J gene TRBJ1-4; the D gene is possibly TRBD1 (5 bases). The CDR3 is made up of 13 amino acids. Trimming removed 3 bases at V and 10 bases at J, with 12 bases between. Germline V gives CDR1 WSHSY, CDR2 SAAADI. The CDR3, as DNA: TGCGCCAGCAGTGAAGGCAGGGCGGGAAAACTGTTTTTT. Protein product: CASSEGRAGKLFF.

This clone was observed a handful of times. This chain links TRBV29-1 with TRBJ2-3, with D maybe TRBD1 (5 bases). The CDR3 consists of 13 residues. Germline V gene data show CDR1 as SQVTM and CDR2 as ANQGSEA. Trimming cost V 8 bases and J 0 bases, with 12 bases left between them. The CDR3 sequence: CSSPTESTDTQYF. The CDR3 DNA reads as TGCAGCTCCCCGACAGAAAGCACAGATACGCAGTATTTT.

The CDR3 bases are TGTGCCATCAGTGAGTCCGTCACGGGGATTGCCTACGAGCAGTACTTC. This encodes CAISESVTGIAYEQYF. This rearrangement joins TRBV10-3 to TRBJ2-7; TRBD2 might be the D (5 bases). The germline CDR1 and CDR2 sequences are ENHRY and SYGVKD. V was shortened by 0 bases and J by 2 bases, with 14 bases between the two germline ends. This CDR3 has 16 amino acids.

This clone was found once. This sample includes further DNA sequences coding for the same CDR3. The J gene is TRBJ2-7, the V gene TRBV5-1, with 9 bases identical to TRBD2. Germline lookup yields CDR1 SGHRS and CDR2 YFSETQ. After removal of 2 bases from V and 4 bases from J, the junction contained 1 base not matched to a gene. The CDR3 is made up of 13 amino acids. This CDR3 is CASSFSGSYEQYF. In DNA, the CDR3 is TGCGCCAGCAGCTTTAGCGGGAGTTACGAGCAGTACTTC.

This clone was found a few times. The V and J genes are TRBV19 and TRBJ1-5, with 8 bases lining up with TRBD1. Per the germline V gene, CDR1 is LNHDA and CDR2 is SQIVND (reference sequence). CDR3 size: 15 residues. With V trimmed by 3 bases and J by 5 bases, 6 bases remained unmatched. This CDR3 reads CASSIVDRDHQPQHF. CDR3 DNA sequence: TGTGCCAGTAGTATCGTGGACAGGGACCATCAGCCCCAGCATTTT.

This clone was observed a handful of times. The chain employs TRBV4-1 and TRBJ2-7; D perhaps matches TRBD2 (6 bases). From germline, CDR1 is MGHRA and CDR2 YSYEKL. Trimming shortened V by 3 bases and J by 5 bases, and 17 bases separated the two germline ends. This CDR3 comprises 15 residues. CDR3 sequence reads: CASSQGLLASNEQYF. In nucleotides, the CDR3 is TGCGCCAGCAGCCAGGGGTTGCTAGCGTCTAACGAGCAGTACTTC.

This clone turned up a few times. The rearrangement uses TRBV7-9 and TRBJ2-7; TRBD1 matches 9 bases. CDR1 is SEHNR and CDR2 is FQNEAQ in the germline V gene (reference sequence). The CDR3 is 15 residues long. J was trimmed by 4 bases and V by 4 bases; bases with no gene match: 8. CDR3 in amino acids: CASSSTGTGIYEQYF. DNA of the CDR3: TGTGCCAGCAGCTCAACCGGGACAGGGATTTACGAGCAGTACTTC.

V and J are TRBV30 and TRBJ2-7; D not certain. Germline V CDR1 and CDR2: GTSNPN, SVGIG (reference sequence). The CDR3 runs to 12 residues. Trimming shortened V by 3 bases and J by 5 bases, and 11 bases separated the two germline ends. In DNA form, the CDR3 reads TGTGCCTGGAGCTCCCAGCCCCACGAGCAGTACTTC. This encodes CAWSSQPHEQYF.

In this sample, this clone turned up a few times. The chain has TRBV5-6 and TRBJ2-7; D remains ambiguous. CDR1 is SGHDT and CDR2 is YYEEEE in the germline V gene. There are 12 residues in the CDR3. The V end was cut by 1 base, the J end by 4 bases, with 6 bases between. CDR3 region: CASSLRQYEQYF. In DNA form, the CDR3 reads TGTGCCAGCAGCTTGCGGCAGTACGAGCAGTACTTC.

This rearrangement joins TRBV6-5 to TRBJ2-2; 9 nucleotides match TRBD2. The germline V gene has CDR1 MNHEY and CDR2 SVGAGI. The V gene end was trimmed by 6 bases and the J gene end by 4 bases; junction bases not matched to a gene: 6. There are 15 residues in the CDR3. The CDR3 sequence: CASRYSGSGTGELFF. The CDR3 DNA follows: TGTGCCAGCAGATATAGCGGGAGTGGCACCGGGGAGCTGTTTTTT.

The table lists this clone with a few counts. V usage is TRBV5-6 and J usage is TRBJ1-2; the D is unclear. Per the germline V gene, CDR1 is SGHDT and CDR2 is YYEEEE. V was pared by 4 bases and J by 3 bases, with 10 bases between. The CDR3 runs to 13 residues. This CDR3 is CASSPRSHYGYTF. As DNA, the CDR3 is TGTGCCAGCAGCCCACGATCCCACTATGGCTACACCTTC. Variable domain in full (rest from reference TRBV5-6 and TRBJ1-2): DAGVTQSPTHLIKTRGQQVTLRCSPKSGHDTVSWYQQALGQGPQFIFQYYEEEERQRGNFPDRFSGHQFPNYSSELNVNALLLGDSALYLCASSPRSHYGYTFGSGTRLTVV.

This chain uses TRBV5-1 with TRBJ2-6; no firm D call. Germline loops: CDR1 SGHRS, CDR2 YFSETQ. This CDR3 region has 16 residues. V was clipped by 0 bases and J by 4 bases, with 11 bases between them. This chain's CDR3 is CASSLGRIEGANVLTF. CDR3 nucleotide sequence: TGCGCCAGCAGCTTGGGACGTATCGAAGGGGCCAACGTCCTGACTTTC.

This chain connects TRBV11-2 to TRBJ2-5; D not certain. Germline V gene lookup returns CDR1 SGHAT and CDR2 FQNNGV. The V end lost 2 bases, the J end lost 5 bases, and 12 bases lay between the germline ends. This CDR3 spans 14 amino acids. DNA for the CDR3: TGTGCCAGCAGCTTACCGGATGGGTGGGAGACCCAGTACTTC. Its protein product is CASSLPDGWETQYF.

The rearrangement joins TRBV4-3 to TRBJ2-7; D not resolved. This CDR3 spans 14 amino acids. V lost 1 base, J lost 0 bases, and 7 bases lay in between. The germline CDR1 and CDR2 sequences are LGHNA and YSLEER. This chain's CDR3 is CASSQVLLSYEQYF. CDR3 DNA: TGCGCCAGCAGCCAAGTACTGCTCTCCTACGAGCAGTACTTC.

This clone has a handful of counts. V is TRBV6-6 and J is TRBJ2-1; TRBD1 might be the D (6 bases). The CDR3 runs to 13 residues. The V and J ends lost 6 bases and 7 bases respectively, with 13 bases between them. The germline V gene has CDR1 MNHNY and CDR2 SVGAGI (reference sequence). The chain's CDR3 is CASRQGYGNEQFF. The DNA of the CDR3 is TGTGCCAGCAGACAGGGCTACGGGAATGAGCAGTTCTTC.